These 8 T cell receptor beta chains share one sample of origin, sequenced in a study of T-cell reconstitution after alpha-beta-depleted transplantation in children. Molecular barcoding with unique molecular identifiers was used for the TCRbeta library. TCRdb reanalysed the PCR reads using MiXCR and keeps one entry per CDR3 protein. The sample carries about 480,000 distinct CDR3 sequences, 9.5% to 15% recorded once. This material consisted of PBMCs from the stem cell graft donor, taken from the stem cell graft. These receptor sequences come from a human donor who donated a stem cell graft to a child with combined immunodeficiency.

The chain carries TRBV27 and TRBJ2-7; D possibly matches TRBD1 or TRBD2 (5 bases each). Germline CDR1 MNHEY, CDR2 SMNVEV (reference sequence). Trimming took off 6 bases at V and 2 bases at J, with 11 bases between the two ends. The CDR3 contains 13 residues. This chain's CDR3 is CASRMGRTYEQYF. The CDR3 DNA sequence: TGTGCCAGCAGAATGGGACGGACCTACGAGCAGTACTTC.

This clonotype was counted only a few times. The rearrangement links TRBV7-8 to TRBJ1-1, with 8 positions matching TRBD1. This CDR3 has 14 amino acids. The germline gives CDR1 SGHVS, CDR2 FQNEAQ. With V trimmed by 0 bases and J by 5 bases, 2 bases remained unmatched. CDR3 nucleotide sequence: TGTGCCAGCAGCTTAGCCCAGGGGGCAACTGAAGCTTTCTTT. It is translated as CASSLAQGATEAFF.

V is TRBV4-3 and J is TRBJ2-1; D not certain. Germline CDR1 is LGHNA and CDR2 is YSLEER. V lost 1 base and J 2 bases, leaving 9 bases between the germline ends. The length of the CDR3 is 15 residues. The CDR3 loop is CASSQGLSAYNEQFF. CDR3 DNA sequence: TGCGCCAGCAGCCAAGGGCTATCCGCCTACAATGAGCAGTTCTTC.

This clonotype turned up a few times. The rearrangement uses TRBV25-1 and TRBJ2-1, with 10 nucleotides matching TRBD2. After removal of 6 bases from V and 8 bases from J, the junction contained 4 bases not matched to a gene. CDR3 length: 13 amino acids. Germline CDR1 is MGHDK and CDR2 is SYGVNS. This chain's CDR3 is CASSLAGAHEQFF. The CDR3 DNA reads as TGTGCCAGCAGCCTAGCGGGAGCTCATGAGCAGTTCTTC.

The chain has TRBV6-2 or TRBV6-3 and TRBJ2-1; D is possibly TRBD2 (6 bases). The CDR3 spans 15 residues. Trimming took 5 bases from V and 7 from J, leaving 18 bases between them. The germline V gene encodes CDR1 MNHEY and CDR2 SVGEGT. CDR3 amino acids: CASSDPRGRSNEQFF. CDR3 DNA sequence: TGTGCCAGCAGTGATCCGCGGGGCCGGTCGAATGAGCAGTTCTTC.

The table lists this clonotype with many counts. This sequence joins TRBV6-2 or TRBV6-3 and TRBJ2-4; D is uncertain. The CDR3 spans 12 residues. Trimming cost V 6 bases and J 6 bases, with 9 bases left between them. Germline V CDR1 and CDR2: MNHEY, SVGEGT. The CDR3: CASRNRTNIQYF. DNA for the CDR3: TGTGCCAGCAGAAACAGAACAAACATTCAGTACTTC.

This clonotype showed up many times. This chain uses TRBV20-1 with TRBJ2-7; D call uncertain. The germline gives CDR1 DFQATT, CDR2 SNEGSKA (reference sequence). The V end was cut by 3 bases, the J end by 1 base, with 10 bases between. The CDR3 is made up of 13 amino acids. The DNA of the CDR3 is TGCAGTGCTAGTAGGGAATTGTCCTACGAGCAGTACTTC. This gives the protein CSASRELSYEQYF.

This clonotype was detected a few times. The rearrangement links TRBV11-2 to TRBJ2-2; D gene ambiguous. V lost 0 bases and J lost 6, with 8 bases in between. CDR3 length equals 14 residues. Per germline, CDR1 SGHAT and CDR2 FQNNGV. The CDR3 coding sequence is TGTGCCAGCAGCTTAGACCGGATGGCCGGGGAGCTGTTTTTT. Its protein is CASSLDRMAGELFF.